One sample yielded the 19 T cell receptor beta chains listed below, sequenced in a study of T cell responses to AZD1222 COVID-19 vaccine. Data came from immunoSEQ multiplex PCR; TCRdb stores just in-frame clones and leaves some out. The sample consists of around 130,000 clones, roughly 85% of them appearing once. The starting material was peripheral blood, obtained on day 0 of AZD1222 vaccination. These receptors were collected from an adult in good health.

The chain is built from TRBV27 and TRBJ2-1, with 7 bases matching TRBD2. CDR3 size: 14 residues. J lost 5 bases, V lost 3 bases, and 4 bases had no gene match. Germline CDR1 is MNHEY and CDR2 is SMNVEV (reference sequence). CDR3 nucleotides: TGTGCCAGCAGTTTCCTAGCGGACCACAATGAGCAGTTCTTC. The encoded protein is CASSFLADHNEQFF.

The chain combines TRBV4-1 with TRBJ2-3; the match to TRBD2 covers 9 bases. V shed 3 bases and J 0 bases; nucleotides not matched to a gene: 4. The CDR3 contains 16 residues. The germline V gene has CDR1 MGHRA and CDR2 YSYEKL. CDR3 DNA: TGCGCCAGCAGCCATACCGGACTAGCGAGCACAGATACGCAGTATTTT. Its protein is CASSHTGLASTDTQYF.

This clone has only a few counts. This chain connects TRBV3-1 (or the pseudogene TRBV3-2) to TRBJ1-1, with D perhaps TRBD1 (5 bases). This CDR3 has 14 residues. Germline CDR1 reads LGHDT; CDR2 reads YNNKEL (reference sequence). V was clipped by 4 bases and J by 5 bases, with 14 bases between them. Here the CDR3 reads CASSPWGEETEAFF. CDR3 nucleotides: TGTGCCAGCAGCCCTTGGGGGGAGGAAACTGAAGCTTTCTTT.

This rearrangement joins TRBV29-1 to TRBJ1-1; D gene unclear. The length of the CDR3 is 11 residues. Germline-derived CDR1 and CDR2 are SQVTM and ANQGSEA. V gave up 4 bases and J gave up 3 bases, with 6 bases separating them. Here the CDR3 DNA reads TGCAGCGTTGTCGGGGACACTGAAGCTTTCTTT. Its protein product is CSVVGDTEAFF.

The V call is TRBV5-4, the J call TRBJ1-6; the D is unclear. Per germline, CDR1 SGHNT and CDR2 YYREEE (reference sequence). The length of the CDR3 is 15 residues. V was shortened by 2 bases and J by 0 bases, with 6 bases between the two germline ends. CDR3 nucleotides: TGTGCCAGCAGCTTTGAGGGCTCCTATAATTCACCCCTCCACTTT. Translation gives CASSFEGSYNSPLHF.

This chain joins TRBV10-2 and TRBJ1-3; TRBD1 matches 8 bases. The CDR3 totals 16 residues. V lost 6 bases, J lost 3 bases, and 10 bases stayed unmatched. Looked up from germline, CDR1 is WSHSY and CDR2 is SAAADI. The chain's CDR3 is CASRPNGQGGGNTIYF. The CDR3 nucleotides are TGCGCCAGCAGGCCAAATGGACAGGGAGGTGGAAACACCATATATTTT.

The V and J genes are TRBV27 and TRBJ1-5; possibly TRBD1 for D (6 bases). The CDR3 contains 15 residues. In germline, CDR1 is MNHEY, CDR2 SMNVEV (reference sequence). Trimming removed 1 base at V and 5 bases at J, with 12 bases between. The CDR3 spells CASSLLGGSHQPQHF. CDR3 in DNA: TGTGCCAGCAGTTTATTAGGGGGGTCACATCAGCCCCAGCATTTT.

V usage is TRBV7-8 and J usage is TRBJ1-2, with D hard to call. CDR1 and CDR2 (germline): SGHVS, FQNEAQ. V lost 1 base and J lost 6, with 9 bases in between. The CDR3 has 13 amino acids. Written as DNA, the CDR3 is TGTGCCAGCAGCTTAGGTACCCCGGATGGCTACACCTTC. It encodes CASSLGTPDGYTF.

V usage is TRBV7-2 and J usage is TRBJ2-2; 7 bases are shared with TRBD2. The V segment lost 7 bases and the J segment 6 bases; nucleotides outside the gene matches: 17. Germline CDR1 reads SGHTA; CDR2 reads FQGNSA. CDR3 length: 17 amino acids. For the CDR3, the DNA is TGTGCCAGCACCGATTGGTCGGGCGGGAGCCCAGCCGGGGAGCTGTTTTTT. Protein product: CASTDWSGGSPAGELFF.

The chain couples TRBV5-8 to TRBJ2-2; TRBD1 matches 7 bases. J was trimmed by 2 bases and V by 9 bases; bases with no gene match: 7. This CDR3 spans 14 amino acids. Germline CDR1 is SGHTS and CDR2 is YDEGEE. CDR3 sequence: CANLDRVNTGELFF. CDR3 in DNA: TGTGCCAATCTTGACAGGGTCAACACCGGGGAGCTGTTTTTT.

The rearrangement uses TRBV6-5 and TRBJ1-5; D call uncertain. V was trimmed by 0 bases and J by 3 bases, leaving 9 bases between them. The CDR3 has 15 amino acids. Germline V gene data show CDR1 as MNHEY and CDR2 as SVGAGI. The CDR3 is CASSYSHNPNQPQHF. The CDR3, as DNA: TGTGCCAGCAGTTACTCCCATAATCCCAATCAGCCCCAGCATTTT.

This chain connects TRBV2 to TRBJ2-7; 11 nucleotides agree with TRBD2. The CDR3 consists of 13 residues. Looked up from germline, CDR1 is SNHLY and CDR2 is FYNNEI. V lost 7 bases to trimming and J lost 2 bases; unmatched junction nucleotides: 1. DNA of the CDR3: TGTGCCAGCATGGGACTAGCGGCCTACGAGCAGTACTTC. Translation gives CASMGLAAYEQYF. The full variable domain, completed using reference TRBV2 and TRBJ2-7, is EPEVTQTPSHQVTQMGQEVILRCVPISNHLYFYWYRQILGQKVEFLVSFYNNEISEKSEIFDDQFSVERPDGSNFTLKIRSTKLEDSAMYFCASMGLAAYEQYFGPGTRLTVT.

This chain links TRBV29-1 with TRBJ1-2; a weak D match, TRBD1 (5 bases). The CDR3 totals 14 residues. Germline lookup yields CDR1 SQVTM and CDR2 ANQGSEA. The V end was cut by 2 bases, the J end by 5 bases, with 15 bases between. This chain's CDR3 is CSVESGEVRYGYTF. CDR3 coding DNA: TGCAGCGTTGAATCGGGGGAAGTGAGGTATGGCTACACCTTC.

V is TRBV5-5 and J is TRBJ2-3; TRBD2 agrees at 9 bases. Germline V gives CDR1 SGHKS, CDR2 YYEKEE (reference sequence). Unmatched junction bases numbered 12, after V lost 4 bases and J lost 3 bases. CDR3 length: 17 amino acids. CDR3 residues: CASSPDPSGKVTDTQYF. The DNA for the CDR3 is TGTGCCAGCAGCCCGGACCCTAGCGGGAAGGTTACAGATACGCAGTATTTT. The full variable domain, in which reference TRBV5-5 and TRBJ2-3 provide the parts outside the CDR3, is DAGVTQSPTHLIKTRGQQVTLRCSPISGHKSVSWYQQVLGQGPQFIFQYYEKEERGRGNFPDRFSARQFPNYSSELNVNALLLGDSALYLCASSPDPSGKVTDTQYFGPGTRLTVL.

This chain joins TRBV2 and TRBJ1-1; D is unresolved. CDR1 and CDR2 from the germline V gene are SNHLY and FYNNEI. The CDR3 contains 12 residues. The V end was cut by 5 bases, the J end by 6 bases, with 10 bases between. The CDR3 region is CASSWTTAEAFF. CDR3 sequence (DNA): TGTGCCAGCAGTTGGACGACTGCTGAAGCTTTCTTT.

V and J are TRBV19 and TRBJ1-1; the D gene is possibly TRBD1 (6 bases). Trimming left V 5 bases short and J 10 bases short, with 17 bases between. CDR3 length: 13 residues. Germline CDR1 and CDR2: LNHDA and SQIVND (reference sequence). DNA of the CDR3: TGTGCCAGTAGTTCACAGGGCCCCGGGGTAGCTTTCTTT. It encodes CASSSQGPGVAFF.

The chain carries TRBV10-1 and TRBJ2-1; D gene uncertain. The V gene lost 8 bases and the J gene lost 1 base, with 21 bases spanning the gap. CDR3 length: 17 amino acids. Germline CDR1 WNHNN, CDR2 SYGVQD (reference sequence). Here the CDR3 DNA reads TGCGCCAGCTGCGGCGTTTTGATTAGGAGTTCCTACAATGAGCAGTTCTTC. It is translated as CASCGVLIRSSYNEQFF.

The chain uses TRBV5-4 and TRBJ1-2; no reliable D call. CDR3 size: 13 residues. The germline CDR1 and CDR2 sequences are SGHNT and YYREEE (reference sequence). The ends were cut back, 7 bases at V and 8 bases at J, with 18 bases in the middle. DNA of the CDR3: TGTGCCAGCGGAGTGTACGGTTTTAAGGGCTACACCTTC. Encoded protein: CASGVYGFKGYTF. Variable domain in full (rest from reference TRBV5-4 and TRBJ1-2): ETGVTQSPTHLIKTRGQQVTLRCSSQSGHNTVSWYQQALGQGPQFIFQYYREEENGRGNFPPRFSGLQFPNYSSELNVNALELDDSALYLCASGVYGFKGYTFGSGTRLTVV.

The chain links TRBV28 to TRBJ1-1; TRBD1 agrees at 10 bases. Germline CDR1 and CDR2: MDHEN and SYDVKM. The CDR3 totals 14 residues. V shed 7 bases, J shed 1 base, and the junction held 3 bases outside the gene matches. This CDR3 reads CASIRQGANTEAFF. CDR3 sequence (DNA): TGTGCCAGCATCCGACAGGGGGCGAACACTGAAGCTTTCTTT.